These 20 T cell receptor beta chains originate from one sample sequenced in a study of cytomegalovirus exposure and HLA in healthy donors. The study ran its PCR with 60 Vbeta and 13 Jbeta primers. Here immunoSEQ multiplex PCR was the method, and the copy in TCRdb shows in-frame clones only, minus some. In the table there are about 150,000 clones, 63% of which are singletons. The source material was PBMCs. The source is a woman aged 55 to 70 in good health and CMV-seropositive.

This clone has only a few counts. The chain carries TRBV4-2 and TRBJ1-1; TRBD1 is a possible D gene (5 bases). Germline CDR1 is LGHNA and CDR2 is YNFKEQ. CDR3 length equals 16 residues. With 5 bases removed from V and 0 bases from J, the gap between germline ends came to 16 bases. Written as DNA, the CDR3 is TGTGCCAGCAGCGGAGGGCAGCAGGGCATGAACACTGAAGCTTTCTTT. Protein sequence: CASSGGQQGMNTEAFF.

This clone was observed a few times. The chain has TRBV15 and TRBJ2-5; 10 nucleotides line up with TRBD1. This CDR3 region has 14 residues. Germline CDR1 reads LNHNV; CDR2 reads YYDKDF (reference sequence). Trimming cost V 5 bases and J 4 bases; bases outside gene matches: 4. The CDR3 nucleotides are TGTGCCACCAGCCCAAGGACAGGGGGAGAGACCCAGTACTTC. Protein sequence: CATSPRTGGETQYF.

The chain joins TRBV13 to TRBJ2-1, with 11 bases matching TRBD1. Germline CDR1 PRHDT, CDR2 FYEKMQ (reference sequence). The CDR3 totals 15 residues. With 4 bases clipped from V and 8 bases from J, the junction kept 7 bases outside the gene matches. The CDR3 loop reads CASSSGQGVVYEQFF. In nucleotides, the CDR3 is TGTGCCAGCAGCTCGGGACAGGGGGTTGTTTATGAGCAGTTCTTC.

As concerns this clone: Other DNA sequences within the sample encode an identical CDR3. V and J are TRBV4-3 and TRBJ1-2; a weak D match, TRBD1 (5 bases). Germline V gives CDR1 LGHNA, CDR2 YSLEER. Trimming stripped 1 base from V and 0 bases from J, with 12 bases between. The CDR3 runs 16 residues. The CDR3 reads CASSQGARTTNYGYTF. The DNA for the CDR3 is TGCGCCAGCAGCCAAGGCGCTCGGACAACTAACTATGGCTACACCTTC.

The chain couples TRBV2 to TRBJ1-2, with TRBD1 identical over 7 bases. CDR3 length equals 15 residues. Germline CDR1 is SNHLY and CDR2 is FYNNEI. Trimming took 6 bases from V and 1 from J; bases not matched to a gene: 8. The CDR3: CASSTDRFLNYGYTF. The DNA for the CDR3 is TGTGCCAGCAGCACGGACAGGTTTCTTAACTATGGCTACACCTTC.

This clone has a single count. This chain's CDR3 is CASSESVSNQPQHF. CDR3 nucleotides: TGTGCCAGCAGTGAATCGGTTAGCAATCAGCCCCAGCATTTT. The V gene is TRBV6-1, the J gene TRBJ1-5; D is uncertain. CDR3 length: 14 residues. Trimming left V 2 bases short and J 0 bases short, with 5 bases between. Germline assignment: CDR1 MNHNS and CDR2 SASEGT.

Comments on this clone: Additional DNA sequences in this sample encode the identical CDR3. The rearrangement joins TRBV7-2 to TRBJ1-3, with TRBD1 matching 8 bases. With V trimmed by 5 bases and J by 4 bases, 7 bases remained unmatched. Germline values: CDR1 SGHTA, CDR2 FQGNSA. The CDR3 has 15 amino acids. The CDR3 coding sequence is TGTGCCAGCAGCCCCGACAGGGGAATAGGAAACACCATATATTTT. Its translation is CASSPDRGIGNTIYF.

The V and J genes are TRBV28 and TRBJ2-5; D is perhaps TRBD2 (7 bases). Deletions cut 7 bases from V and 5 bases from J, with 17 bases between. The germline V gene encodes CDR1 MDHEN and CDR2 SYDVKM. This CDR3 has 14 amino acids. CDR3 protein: CASTGTEGGETQYF. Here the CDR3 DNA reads TGTGCCAGCACCGGGACGGAGGGGGGGGAGACCCAGTACTTC.

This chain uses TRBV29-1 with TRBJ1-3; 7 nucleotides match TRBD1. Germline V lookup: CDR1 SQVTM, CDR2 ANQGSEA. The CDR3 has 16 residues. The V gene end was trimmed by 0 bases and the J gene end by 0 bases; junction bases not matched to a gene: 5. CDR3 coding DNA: TGCAGCGTTGAAGACCCGGGACAGAACTCTGGAAACACCATATATTTT. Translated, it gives CSVEDPGQNSGNTIYF. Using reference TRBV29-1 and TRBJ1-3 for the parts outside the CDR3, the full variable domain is SAVISQKPSRDICQRGTSLTIQCQVDSQVTMMFWYRQQPGQSLTLIATANQGSEATYESGFVIDKFPISRPNLTFSTLTVSNMSPEDSSIYLCSVEDPGQNSGNTIYFGEGSWLTVV.

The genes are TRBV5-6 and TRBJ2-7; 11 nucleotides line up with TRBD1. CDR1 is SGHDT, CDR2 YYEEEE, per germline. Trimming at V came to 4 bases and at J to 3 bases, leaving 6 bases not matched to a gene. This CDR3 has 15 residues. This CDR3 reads CASSTGGTGGYEQYF. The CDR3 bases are TGTGCCAGCAGCACGGGGGGGACAGGGGGCTACGAGCAGTACTTC.

The CDR3 here is CASSIAGGFSSYEQYF. CDR3 in DNA: TGTGCCAGCAGTATAGCCGGGGGTTTCAGCTCCTACGAGCAGTACTTC. The chain employs TRBV28 and TRBJ2-7; a possible D gene is TRBD2 (6 bases). V was trimmed by 5 bases and J by 0 bases, leaving 17 bases between them. The CDR3 spans 16 residues. Germline assignment: CDR1 MDHEN and CDR2 SYDVKM.

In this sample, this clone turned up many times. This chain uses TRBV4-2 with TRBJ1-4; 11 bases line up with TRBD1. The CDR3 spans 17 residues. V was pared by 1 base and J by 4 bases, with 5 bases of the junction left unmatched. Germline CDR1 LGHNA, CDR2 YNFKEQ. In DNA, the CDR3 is TGTGCCAGCAGCCAAGGGGGGACAGGGGGAAGTAATGAAAAACTGTTTTTT. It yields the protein CASSQGGTGGSNEKLFF.

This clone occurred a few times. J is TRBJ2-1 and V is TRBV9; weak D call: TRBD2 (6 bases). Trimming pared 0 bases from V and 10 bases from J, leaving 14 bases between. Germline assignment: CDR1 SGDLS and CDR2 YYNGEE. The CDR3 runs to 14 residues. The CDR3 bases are TGTGCCAGCAGCGTAGGGGGTGGAGGGAAGGAGCAGTTCTTC. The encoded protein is CASSVGGGGKEQFF. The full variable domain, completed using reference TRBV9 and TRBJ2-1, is DSGVTQTPKHLITATGQRVTLRCSPRSGDLSVYWYQQSLDQGLQFLIQYYNGEERAKGNILERFSAQQFPDLHSELNLSSLELGDSALYFCASSVGGGGKEQFFGPGTRLTVL.

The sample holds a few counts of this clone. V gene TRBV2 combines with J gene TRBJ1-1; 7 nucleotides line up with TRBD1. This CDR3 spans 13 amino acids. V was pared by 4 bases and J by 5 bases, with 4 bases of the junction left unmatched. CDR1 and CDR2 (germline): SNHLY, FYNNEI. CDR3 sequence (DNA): TGTGCCAGCAGTGGGGACAGAGGAACTGAAGCTTTCTTT. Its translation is CASSGDRGTEAFF. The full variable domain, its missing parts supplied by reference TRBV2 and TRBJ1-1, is EPEVTQTPSHQVTQMGQEVILRCVPISNHLYFYWYRQILGQKVEFLVSFYNNEISEKSEIFDDQFSVERPDGSNFTLKIRSTKLEDSAMYFCASSGDRGTEAFFGQGTRLTVV.

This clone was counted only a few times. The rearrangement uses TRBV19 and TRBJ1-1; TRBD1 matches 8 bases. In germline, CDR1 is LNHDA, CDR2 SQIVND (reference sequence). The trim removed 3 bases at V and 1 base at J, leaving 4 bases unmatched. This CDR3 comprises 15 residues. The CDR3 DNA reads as TGTGCCAGTAGTATTAGGGACAGGTCGAACACTGAAGCTTTCTTT. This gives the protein CASSIRDRSNTEAFF.

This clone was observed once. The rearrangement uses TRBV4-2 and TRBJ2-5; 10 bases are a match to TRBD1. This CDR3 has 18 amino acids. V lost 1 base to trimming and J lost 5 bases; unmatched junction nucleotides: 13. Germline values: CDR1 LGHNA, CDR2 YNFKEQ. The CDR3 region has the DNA TGTGCCAGCAGCCAAGGAGGCGCCGGGACAGGGGCGCCTGAGACCCAGTACTTC. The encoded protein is CASSQGGAGTGAPETQYF.

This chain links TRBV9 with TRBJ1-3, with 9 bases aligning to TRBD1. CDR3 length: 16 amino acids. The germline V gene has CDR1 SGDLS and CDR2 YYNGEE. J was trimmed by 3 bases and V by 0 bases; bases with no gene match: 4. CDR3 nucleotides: TGTGCCAGCAGCGTAGATGGGACAGGGAATGGAAACACCATATATTTT. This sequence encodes CASSVDGTGNGNTIYF.

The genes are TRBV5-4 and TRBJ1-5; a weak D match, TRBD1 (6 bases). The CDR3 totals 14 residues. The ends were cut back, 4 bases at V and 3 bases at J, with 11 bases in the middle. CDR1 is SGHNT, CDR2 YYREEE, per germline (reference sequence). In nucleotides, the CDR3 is TGTGCCAGCAGCCTACAGGGCCCCAATCAGCCCCAGCATTTT. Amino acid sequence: CASSLQGPNQPQHF.

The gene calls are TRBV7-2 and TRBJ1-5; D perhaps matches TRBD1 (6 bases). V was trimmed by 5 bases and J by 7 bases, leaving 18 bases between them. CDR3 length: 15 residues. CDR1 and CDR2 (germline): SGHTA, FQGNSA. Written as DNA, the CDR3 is TGTGCCAGCAGCAATCGAGGGCAGGGGTGGCAGCCCCAGCATTTT. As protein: CASSNRGQGWQPQHF.

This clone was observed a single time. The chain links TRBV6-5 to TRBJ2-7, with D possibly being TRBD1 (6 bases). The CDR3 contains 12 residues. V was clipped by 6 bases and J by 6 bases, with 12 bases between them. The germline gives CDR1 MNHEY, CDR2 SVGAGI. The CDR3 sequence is CASRSQGVEQYF. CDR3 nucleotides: TGTGCCAGCAGATCACAGGGAGTCGAGCAGTACTTC.